A selection of T cell receptor beta chains follows, all from one sample in a study of cytomegalovirus exposure and HLA in healthy donors. Method: immunoSEQ multiplex PCR; TCRdb's copy keeps in-frame clones and lacks some. The specimen's table records over 100,000 clones. Input material: PBMCs. The receptors shown here come from a woman in her 40s in good health and CMV-seropositive. CDR3s include the opening cysteine and the closing phenylalanine or tryptophan. D genes are given only for firm matches.

>TRBV10-3|.|TRBJ2-6
TGTGCCATCAGCTTGGGAGCGCCGACCTTCTCTGGGGCCAACGTCCTGACTTTC
CAISLGAPTFSGANVLTF
>TRBV4-3|.|TRBJ1-5
TGCGCCAGCAGCCCAGGGCAGGGGTTCGGCCAGCCCCAGCATTTT
CASSPGQGFGQPQHF
>TRBV10-3|TRBD2|TRBJ2-1
TGTGCCATCAGCACTAGCGGGGATGACAATGAGCAGTTCTTC
CAISTSGDDNEQFF
>TRBV19|.|TRBJ2-2
TGTGCCAGTAGTATAGACGGGGGAACCGGGGAGCTGTTTTTT
CASSIDGGTGELFF
>TRBV6-6|TRBD1|TRBJ1-1
TGTGCCAGCAGTTACGGGGTTGGCAGGGGGGTGACTGAAGCTTTCTTT
CASSYGVGRGVTEAFF
>TRBV6-5|.|TRBJ1-1
TGTGCCAGCAGTTACTGGAGGGGGGGGCCTGAAGCTTTCTTT
CASSYWRGGPEAFF
>TRBV5-1|TRBD1|TRBJ2-1
TGCGCCAGCAGCTTGGCGACCGGGACAGGACACAATGAGCAGTTCTTC
CASSLATGTGHNEQFF
>TRBV29-1|.|TRBJ1-1
TGCAGCGTTCAATCGGGTAACACTGAAGCTTTCTTT
CSVQSGNTEAFF
>TRBV7-2|.|TRBJ2-7
TGTGCCAGCAGTACTGCTTCCCAGGGAGAGCAGTACTTC
CASSTASQGEQYF
>TRBV7-2|.|TRBJ2-7
TGTGCCAGCAGCTTAGGACGGAGCTCCTACGAGCAGTACTTC
CASSLGRSSYEQYF
>TRBV19|TRBD2|TRBJ2-5
TGTGCCAGTAGTTCTCCTGGACTAGCGGGAGGAGAGACCCAGTACTTC
CASSSPGLAGGETQYF
>TRBV7-8|.|TRBJ2-1
TGTGCCAGCAGCTTAGTTTCCGGGTCCTGGGAGCAGTTCTTC
CASSLVSGSWEQFF
>TRBV9|.|TRBJ2-3
TGTGCCGGCAGCTCTAGCGCCCTCTTCACAGATACGCAGTATTTT
CAGSSSALFTDTQYF